This is a list of T cell receptor beta chains from one sample in a study of cytomegalovirus exposure and HLA in healthy donors. TCRdb keeps only in-frame clones here, not all; method: immunoSEQ multiplex PCR. This table holds 170,000 or so clones, around three quarters found once. Source material: PBMCs. The receptor source for this set is a woman in her thirties or forties in good health and CMV-seronegative. CDR3s include the opening cysteine and the closing phenylalanine or tryptophan. Each record gives: J gene, V gene, D gene, CDR3 protein, CDR3 DNA. A D gene is named only where the DNA matches it firmly.

j_call: TRBJ2-1; v_call: TRBV11-3; d_call: TRBD2; cdr3_aa: CASSLAGASGRNEQFF; cdr3_nt: TGTGCCAGCAGCTTAGCTGGGGCTAGCGGGAGAAATGAGCAGTTCTTC
j_call: TRBJ2-5; v_call: TRBV28; d_call: TRBD2; cdr3_aa: CASSLSTSGGETQYF; cdr3_nt: TGTGCCAGCAGTTTATCGACTAGCGGCGGAGAGACCCAGTACTTC
j_call: TRBJ1-2; v_call: TRBV7-2; d_call: TRBD1; cdr3_aa: CASSSGQGDYGYTF; cdr3_nt: TGTGCCAGCAGCTCCGGACAGGGAGACTATGGCTACACCTTC
j_call: TRBJ1-5; v_call: TRBV7-8; d_call: TRBD1; cdr3_aa: CASSPHPIDRANQPQHF; cdr3_nt: TGTGCCAGCAGCCCACACCCGATTGACAGGGCCAATCAGCCCCAGCATTTT
j_call: TRBJ2-5; v_call: TRBV5-1; d_call: TRBD1; cdr3_aa: CASSVTGQETQYF; cdr3_nt: TGCGCCAGCAGCGTGACAGGGCAAGAGACCCAGTACTTC
j_call: TRBJ2-5; v_call: TRBV5-1; d_call: TRBD1; cdr3_aa: CASRRQGARETPYF; cdr3_nt: TGCGCCAGCAGACGACAGGGGGCTCGGGAGACCCCGTACTTC
j_call: TRBJ2-3; v_call: TRBV28; d_call: TRBD1; cdr3_aa: CASSPGQGYGDTQYF; cdr3_nt: TGTGCCAGCAGCCCAGGACAGGGGTATGGGGATACGCAGTATTTT
j_call: TRBJ1-2; v_call: TRBV29-1; d_call: TRBD1; cdr3_aa: CSVGRSRTGRGNYGYTF; cdr3_nt: TGCAGCGTGGGGAGATCACGGACAGGGAGGGGAAACTATGGCTACACCTTC
j_call: TRBJ1-4; v_call: TRBV4-1; d_call: NA; cdr3_aa: CASSQGFSTGGEKLFF; cdr3_nt: TGCGCCAGCAGCCAAGGGTTTTCTACGGGAGGGGAAAAACTGTTTTTT
j_call: TRBJ1-2; v_call: TRBV5-4; d_call: NA; cdr3_aa: CASSRDSSGYTF; cdr3_nt: TGTGCCAGCAGCCGTGACAGCAGTGGCTACACCTTC